The 23 T cell receptor beta chains presented below share a single source sample, sequenced in a study of blood T cell repertoires in COVID-19. TCRdb keeps only in-frame clones here, not all; method: immunoSEQ multiplex PCR. The sample consists of fewer than 250,000 clones, roughly 84% of them appearing once. The sample taken for sequencing was peripheral blood. The source is a woman in her 50s with acute or convalescent COVID-19.

This chain connects TRBV11-2 to TRBJ2-3; weak D call: TRBD1 (6 bases). V was pared by 5 bases and J by 1 base, with 10 bases between. The CDR3 extends over 14 amino acids. The germline CDR1 and CDR2 sequences are SGHAT and FQNNGV. The CDR3 reads CASSGRGGTDTQYF. CDR3 DNA: TGTGCCAGCAGCGGCAGGGGTGGCACAGATACGCAGTATTTT.

The CDR3 spells CASSIAGYNSPLHF. DNA for the CDR3: TGTGCCAGTAGTATCGCGGGCTATAATTCACCCCTCCACTTT. This chain connects TRBV19 to TRBJ1-6; D not certain. Germline CDR1 LNHDA, CDR2 SQIVND (reference sequence). There are 14 residues in the CDR3. Deletions cut 3 bases from V and 3 bases from J, with 6 bases between.

The rearrangement links TRBV6-2 or TRBV6-3 to TRBJ1-1; TRBD1 aligns across 7 bases. Germline trimming cut 6 bases from V and 6 bases from J; bases unmatched to any gene: 7. CDR3 size: 13 residues. Germline V lookup: CDR1 MNHEY, CDR2 SVGEGT. In DNA, the CDR3 is TGTGCCAGCAGCTCGACAGGGCTCCCTGAAGCTTTCTTT. Its protein is CASSSTGLPEAFF.

The chain is built from TRBV12-3 or TRBV12-4 and TRBJ1-1; D is ambiguous. There are 13 residues in the CDR3. V lost 6 bases, J lost 5 bases, and 13 bases lay in between. CDR3 sequence (DNA): TGTGCCAGCAGAACCCGTAGAGGGACTGAAGCTTTCTTT. Amino acids: CASRTRRGTEAFF.

The chain has TRBV10-1 and TRBJ2-1; a weak D match, TRBD2 (6 bases). CDR1 WNHNN and CDR2 SYGVQD come from the germline V gene (reference sequence). Trimming left V 10 bases short and J 8 bases short, with 15 bases between. The CDR3 covers 12 residues. The CDR3, as DNA: TGCGCCACCTCACTAGCTTTCGATGAGCAGTTCTTC. Its translation is CATSLAFDEQFF.

This sequence joins TRBV5-4 and TRBJ2-1; possible D gene TRBD2, 5 bases. Trimming cost V 4 bases and J 8 bases, with 10 bases left between them. This CDR3 has 12 amino acids. CDR1 and CDR2 (germline): SGHNT, YYREEE (reference sequence). The CDR3 spells CASSATRDEQFF. In nucleotides, the CDR3 is TGTGCCAGCAGCGCTACTAGGGATGAGCAGTTCTTC.

CDR3 region: CASSEEGSLNIQYF. As DNA, the CDR3 is TGTGCCAGCAGTGAAGAGGGCTCGCTGAACATTCAGTACTTC. The chain combines TRBV25-1 with TRBJ2-4; TRBD2 is a possible D gene (5 bases). V dropped 2 bases and J dropped 7 bases, with 12 bases sitting between them. CDR3 size: 14 residues. Germline V gives CDR1 MGHDK, CDR2 SYGVNS.

This CDR3 is CASSPRGVGETQYF. CDR3 in DNA: TGTGCCAGCAGTCCCCGGGGGGTCGGGGAGACCCAGTACTTC. The rearrangement links TRBV6-6 to TRBJ2-5, with 7 bases that match TRBD2. CDR3 length: 14 residues. V lost 5 bases, J lost 5 bases, and 8 bases stayed unmatched. In germline, CDR1 is MNHNY, CDR2 SVGAGI (reference sequence).

The V gene is TRBV29-1, the J gene TRBJ2-7; D uncertain. Germline V CDR1 and CDR2: SQVTM, ANQGSEA. V lost 4 bases, J lost 0 bases, and 7 bases lay in between. This CDR3 is 12 amino acids long. The CDR3 DNA reads as TGCAGCGTTGCTCCTAGCTCCTACGAGCAGTACTTC. This codes for CSVAPSSYEQYF.

The V call is TRBV9, the J call TRBJ2-2; 10 bases are a match to TRBD2. This CDR3 has 18 residues. V lost 3 bases and J lost 1; bases outside the gene matches: 9. Germline V gene lookup returns CDR1 SGDLS and CDR2 YYNGEE. In DNA, the CDR3 is TGTGCCAGCAGCGGCCTTGGGGTAGCGGGGGGGAACACCGGGGAGCTGTTTTTT. Its translation is CASSGLGVAGGNTGELFF. The full variable domain, with the rest looked up from reference TRBV9 and TRBJ2-2, is DSGVTQTPKHLITATGQRVTLRCSPRSGDLSVYWYQQSLDQGLQFLIQYYNGEERAKGNILERFSAQQFPDLHSELNLSSLELGDSALYFCASSGLGVAGGNTGELFFGEGSRLTVL.

V usage is TRBV5-4 and J usage is TRBJ2-7, with TRBD1 identical over 9 bases. This CDR3 region has 15 residues. Germline lookup yields CDR1 SGHNT and CDR2 YYREEE (reference sequence). V lost 4 bases and J lost 4; bases outside the gene matches: 9. For the CDR3, the DNA is TGTGCCAGCAGCCCCGGGACAGGGATGTCATACGAGCAGTACTTC. It is translated as CASSPGTGMSYEQYF.

Written as DNA, the CDR3 is TGTGCCAGCAGTTCACCGGGACAGCGGGACACTGAAGCTTTCTTT. Translating gives CASSSPGQRDTEAFF. The J gene is TRBJ1-1, the V gene TRBV28; 7 bases are shared with TRBD1. This CDR3 comprises 15 residues. With V trimmed by 4 bases and J by 3 bases, 8 bases remained unmatched. The germline V gene encodes CDR1 MDHEN and CDR2 SYDVKM.

This clone was found a few times. This CDR3 reads CASSFNFGQGNQPQHF. For the CDR3, the DNA is TGTGCCAGCAGTTTTAATTTCGGACAGGGGAATCAGCCCCAGCATTTT. The V and J genes are TRBV28 and TRBJ1-5, with 9 positions matching TRBD1. Per germline, CDR1 MDHEN and CDR2 SYDVKM. CDR3 size: 16 residues. V shed 3 bases, J shed 4 bases, and the junction held 7 bases outside the gene matches.

The V gene is TRBV5-1, the J gene TRBJ2-1; TRBD1 matches 7 bases. Germline values: CDR1 SGHRS, CDR2 YFSETQ. The CDR3 is made up of 14 amino acids. V lost 8 bases to trimming and J lost 4 bases; unmatched junction nucleotides: 9. In DNA form, the CDR3 reads TGCGCCAGTGCTGAGGGACAGAGTTACAATGAGCAGTTCTTC. Translated, it gives CASAEGQSYNEQFF.

This clone has only one observation. The CDR3 DNA sequence: TGTGCCAGCAGCTGGGACAGCTATGGCTACACCTTC. Translation: CASSWDSYGYTF. J is TRBJ1-2 and V is TRBV5-4; 7 positions match TRBD1. J gave up 4 bases and V 3 bases, and 0 bases lay outside the gene matches. Per the germline V gene, CDR1 is SGHNT and CDR2 is YYREEE (reference sequence). This CDR3 is 12 amino acids long.

This sequence joins TRBV20-1 and TRBJ1-1, with D hard to call. Trimming removed 4 bases at V and 6 bases at J, with 6 bases between. Germline assignment: CDR1 DFQATT and CDR2 SNEGSKA (reference sequence). The CDR3 consists of 10 residues. The CDR3 reads CSAMSPEAFF. The CDR3 DNA follows: TGCAGTGCTATGAGTCCTGAAGCTTTCTTT.

The chain joins TRBV6-2 or TRBV6-3 to TRBJ2-7; 7 positions match TRBD1. The CDR3 loop spans 11 amino acids. V lost 4 bases and J lost 7; bases outside the gene matches: 1. Germline CDR1 and CDR2: MNHEY and SVGEGT. In nucleotides, the CDR3 is TGTGCCAGCAGTTCAGGGGGTGAGCAGTACTTC. Its translation is CASSSGGEQYF.

The chain carries TRBV27 and TRBJ2-7; 8 nucleotides align to TRBD1. Germline CDR1 is MNHEY and CDR2 is SMNVEV (reference sequence). The CDR3 runs to 13 residues. Losses at the gene ends were 6 bases for V and 3 bases for J; bases not matched to a gene: 4. CDR3 coding DNA: TGTGCCAGCAGCTCGGACAGGGTCTACGAGCAGTACTTC. Protein sequence: CASSSDRVYEQYF.

The chain recombines TRBV4-1 with TRBJ2-7; TRBD2 matches at 8 bases. Per the germline V gene, CDR1 is MGHRA and CDR2 is YSYEKL. With V trimmed by 0 bases and J by 7 bases, 11 bases remained unmatched. The CDR3 has 16 amino acids. The CDR3 DNA is TGCGCCAGCAGCCAAGAAGGGGTTAGCGGGACTGTAGAGCAGTACTTC. Its protein is CASSQEGVSGTVEQYF.

The chain uses TRBV5-4 and TRBJ2-2; D might be TRBD1 (5 bases). Germline assignment: CDR1 SGHNT and CDR2 YYREEE (reference sequence). This CDR3 has 14 residues. Trimming took off 4 bases at V and 7 bases at J, with 14 bases between the two ends. Written as DNA, the CDR3 is TGTGCCAGCAGCCCGACAGAGAGATTCGGGGAGCTGTTTTTT. This sequence encodes CASSPTERFGELFF.

V is TRBV3-1 (or the pseudogene TRBV3-2) and J is TRBJ2-7, with TRBD2 matching over 7 bases. V trimming: 1 base; J trimming: 4 bases; junction bases outside the gene matches: 7. The CDR3 length is 15 residues. Looked up from germline, CDR1 is LGHDT and CDR2 is YNNKEL (reference sequence). The CDR3 here is CASSQVLAGVYEQYF. The CDR3, as DNA: TGTGCCAGCAGCCAAGTCCTCGCGGGGGTATACGAGCAGTACTTC.

Here the CDR3 DNA reads TGTGCCAGCAGCTTACCCACTAGCGGGGCTTATACGCAGTATTTT. Translating gives CASSLPTSGAYTQYF. The chain carries TRBV7-2 and TRBJ2-3; 10 bases are shared with TRBD2. Germline-derived CDR1 and CDR2 are SGHTA and FQGNSA. The CDR3 covers 15 residues. Losses at the gene ends were 2 bases for V and 7 bases for J; bases not matched to a gene: 6.

The chain combines TRBV5-1 with TRBJ2-1, with TRBD2 identical over 8 bases. The CDR3 spans 16 residues. Trimming cost V 1 base and J 2 bases; bases outside gene matches: 5. Germline V gives CDR1 SGHRS, CDR2 YFSETQ. The CDR3 DNA is TGCGCCAGCAGCTTGATCGGGAGGGAACCCTACAATGAGCAGTTCTTC. Protein product: CASSLIGREPYNEQFF.